One and the same sample provided the 26 T cell receptor beta chains below, sequenced in a study of T cells in Graves' hyperthyroidism and ophthalmopathy. Amplification of TCR beta CDR3 regions used RNA as the template. When the TCR CDR3 underwent first-round RT-PCR, the HTBI primer set was used. TCRdb reprocessed the multiplex PCR reads via MiXCR and lists one record per CDR3 protein. Among roughly 380,000 distinct CDR3 sequences listed, roughly 13% were seen once. Sequenced material: blood. The receptors shown here come from a woman aged 18-35 years with Graves' hyperthyroidism.

This clonotype was observed a few times. The chain is built from TRBV24-1 and TRBJ2-5; D remains unclear. This CDR3 has 14 residues. V shed 6 bases and J shed 2 bases, with 12 bases lying between them. From germline, CDR1 is KGHDR and CDR2 SFDVKD. This CDR3 is CATSPAWDQETQYF. The CDR3 region has the DNA TGTGCCACCAGTCCAGCGTGGGATCAAGAGACCCAGTACTTC.

This clonotype was counted many times. This chain joins TRBV28 and TRBJ2-7, with D perhaps TRBD1 or TRBD2 (5 bases each). Germline values: CDR1 MDHEN, CDR2 SYDVKM. The CDR3 has 13 amino acids. The V and J ends lost 8 bases and 2 bases respectively, with 13 bases between them. CDR3 in amino acids: CASAGTVPYEQYF. CDR3 bases: TGTGCCAGCGCAGGGACGGTCCCCTACGAGCAGTACTTC.

This clonotype was counted many times. V usage is TRBV7-9 and J usage is TRBJ1-2; D unclear. The CDR3 is 16 amino acids. The ends were cut back, 2 bases at V and 1 base at J, with 14 bases in the middle. Germline V CDR1 and CDR2: SEHNR, FQNEAQ (reference sequence). DNA for the CDR3: TGTGCCAGCAGCTTAACGTCGTGGGCCAGTAACTATGGCTACACCTTC. This sequence encodes CASSLTSWASNYGYTF.

The CDR3 region is CASRAGGYSTGELFF. The CDR3 nucleotides read TGTGCCAGCAGGGCGGGAGGCTATTCCACCGGGGAGCTGTTTTTT. The chain has TRBV3-1 and TRBJ2-2, with 8 bases lining up with TRBD2. The J segment lost 4 bases and the V segment lost 6 bases, leaving 7 bases of the junction unmatched. Germline-derived CDR1 and CDR2 are LGHDT and YNNKEL (reference sequence). This CDR3 region has 15 residues.

CDR3 sequence (DNA): TGTGCCACCAGTGATAGCGGGAGCTCCTACAATGAGCAGTTCTTC. This encodes CATSDSGSSYNEQFF. This chain joins TRBV24-1 and TRBJ2-1; 8 nucleotides align to TRBD2. This CDR3 has 15 amino acids. Trimming took 3 bases from V and 0 from J; bases not matched to a gene: 0. Germline CDR1 and CDR2: KGHDR and SFDVKD.

V is TRBV6-1 and J is TRBJ2-5; 12 nucleotides match TRBD2. Looked up from germline, CDR1 is MNHNS and CDR2 is SASEGT. V shed 5 bases and J 4 bases; nucleotides not matched to a gene: 5. The CDR3 is 15 amino acids. CDR3 bases: TGTGCCAGCAGTACTAAGGGACTAGCGGGAGAGACCCAGTACTTC. Translation gives CASSTKGLAGETQYF.

This clonotype showed up just a few times. The V and J genes are TRBV18 and TRBJ2-5; D not certain. The V gene lost 1 base and the J gene lost 3 bases, with 21 bases spanning the gap. Germline V gene sequence: CDR1 KGHSH, CDR2 LQKENI. The CDR3 has 18 amino acids. The CDR3 protein is CASSPQRMGLTEKETQYF. The CDR3 region has the DNA TGTGCCAGCTCACCACAAAGGATGGGCCTTACTGAAAAAGAGACCCAGTACTTC.

The J gene is TRBJ1-1, the V gene TRBV27, with D uncertain. Germline assignment: CDR1 MNHEY and CDR2 SMNVEV (reference sequence). The CDR3 length is 14 residues. V dropped 6 bases and J dropped 3 bases, with 14 bases sitting between them. The CDR3 spells CASSPRGVYTEAFF. The DNA of the CDR3 is TGTGCCAGCAGCCCGCGAGGTGTTTACACTGAAGCTTTCTTT.

This clonotype appeared many times. V usage is TRBV2 and J usage is TRBJ2-1, with 10 bases that match TRBD2. Unmatched junction bases numbered 19, after V lost 6 bases and J lost 8 bases. The CDR3 has 18 residues. CDR1 is SNHLY, CDR2 FYNNEI, per germline. In nucleotides, the CDR3 is TGTGCCAGCAGCTTCCGGCTAGCGGGAGTCGGGGGGTTCGATGAGCAGTTCTTC. Its protein product is CASSFRLAGVGGFDEQFF.

This chain links TRBV7-9 with TRBJ2-7, with 12 bases lining up with TRBD2. Looked up from germline, CDR1 is SEHNR and CDR2 is FQNEAQ (reference sequence). The length of the CDR3 is 18 residues. The V segment lost 5 bases and the J segment 5 bases; nucleotides outside the gene matches: 16. CDR3: CASSTGTSGRYQAHEQYF. The CDR3 nucleotides read TGTGCCAGCAGCACGGGGACTAGCGGGCGCTACCAAGCCCACGAGCAGTACTTC.

This clonotype was detected ten times or more. The gene calls are TRBV7-9 and TRBJ2-7; D might be TRBD1 (6 bases). This CDR3 spans 14 amino acids. Trimming cost V 5 bases and J 3 bases, with 14 bases left between them. Germline lookup yields CDR1 SEHNR and CDR2 FQNEAQ (reference sequence). Here the CDR3 reads CASSGDNNFYEQYF. The CDR3 DNA reads TGTGCCAGCAGCGGGGACAACAATTTCTACGAGCAGTACTTC.

This clonotype was seen more than once but under ten times. It may be a read error: a sequence one base away is much more abundant. This rearrangement joins TRBV7-2 to TRBJ2-7, with a weak D call TRBD1 (6 bases). CDR3 length: 14 residues. CDR1 and CDR2 from the germline V gene are SGHTA and FQGNSA. V lost 5 bases and J 6 bases, leaving 17 bases between the germline ends. The chain's CDR3 is CASSPVGGWGEQYF. CDR3 coding DNA: TGTGCCAGCAGCCCTGTAGGGGGATGGGGCGAGCAGTACTTC.

V and J are TRBV4-3 and TRBJ2-1, with D tentatively TRBD2 (6 bases). CDR3 length: 17 amino acids. The V end lost 1 base, the J end lost 0 bases, and 13 bases lay between the germline ends. Germline V lookup: CDR1 LGHNA, CDR2 YSLEER. CDR3 in DNA: TGCGCCAGCAGCCAAGGGCGTCTAGCGAGCTCCTACAATGAGCAGTTCTTC. Translated, it gives CASSQGRLASSYNEQFF.

This clonotype was picked up many times. This chain joins TRBV20-1 and TRBJ2-1; the match to TRBD2 covers 14 bases. V dropped 6 bases and J dropped 7; count of bases not matched to a gene: 5. This CDR3 has 14 residues. The germline V gene encodes CDR1 DFQATT and CDR2 SNEGSKA (reference sequence). The CDR3 reads CSATGTSGRNEQFF. For the CDR3, the DNA is TGCAGTGCGACCGGGACTAGCGGGAGAAATGAGCAGTTCTTC.

This clonotype was counted ten times or more. The genes are TRBV11-2 and TRBJ2-5, with D unclear. V was pared by 6 bases and J by 8 bases, with 16 bases between. Germline V gives CDR1 SGHAT, CDR2 FQNNGV. The CDR3 covers 13 residues. CDR3 residues: CASSIESKSTQYF. In DNA form, the CDR3 reads TGTGCCAGCAGTATTGAGTCCAAGAGCACCCAGTACTTC.

In this sample, this clonotype turned up many times. The chain employs TRBV5-1 and TRBJ1-2, with D unclear. The CDR3 has 12 residues. From germline, CDR1 is SGHRS and CDR2 YFSETQ. Between the trimmed V and J ends, which lost 4 bases and 9 bases, there was a span of 13 bases. In nucleotides, the CDR3 is TGCGCCAGCAGCGGTTCGCTTGATCGCTACACCTTC. Its translation: CASSGSLDRYTF.

Ten or more counts support this clonotype. The genes are TRBV12-3 or TRBV12-4 and TRBJ2-7; tentatively, D is TRBD1 (6 bases). CDR3 length: 14 amino acids. V lost 6 bases to trimming and J lost 3 bases, with 15 bases between them. Here the CDR3 reads CASSLPGQFYEQYF. In nucleotides, the CDR3 is TGTGCCAGCAGCCTTCCGGGACAATTCTACGAGCAGTACTTC.

The sample holds many counts of this clonotype. The V and J genes are TRBV28 and TRBJ2-1; D might be TRBD1 or TRBD2, each matching 5 bases. Germline V gene data show CDR1 as MDHEN and CDR2 as SYDVKM. This CDR3 spans 15 amino acids. V lost 2 bases to trimming and J lost 2 bases, with 10 bases between them. CDR3 region: CASSLVRGAYNEQFF. The CDR3 nucleotides are TGTGCCAGCAGTTTAGTCCGGGGCGCCTACAATGAGCAGTTCTTC.

This clonotype was seen at least ten times. V is TRBV3-1 and J is TRBJ2-7; D not resolved. Trimming removed 1 base at V and 3 bases at J, with 7 bases between. The CDR3 loop spans 13 amino acids. The germline V gene has CDR1 LGHDT and CDR2 YNNKEL (reference sequence). The CDR3 bases are TGTGCCAGCAGCCAAGGCCGTAGCTACGAGCAGTACTTC. It specifies CASSQGRSYEQYF.

Ten or more counts support this clonotype. The genes are TRBV10-3 and TRBJ2-2, with unresolved D. Trimming cost V 4 bases and J 0 bases, with 15 bases left between them. In germline, CDR1 is ENHRY, CDR2 SYGVKD. This CDR3 is 17 amino acids long. Written as DNA, the CDR3 is TGTGCCATCAGTGTCCGGGCAGCCTCCTCGAACACCGGGGAGCTGTTTTTT. Its translation: CAISVRAASSNTGELFF.

Ten or more counts support this clonotype. The CDR3 DNA reads TGTGCCAGCAGCTTAGCCGGGAGGAATCAGCCCCAGCATTTT. This gives the protein CASSLAGRNQPQHF. The chain couples TRBV7-6 to TRBJ1-5; D is unresolved. Trimming stripped 0 bases from V and 4 bases from J, with 7 bases between. Germline lookup yields CDR1 SGHVS and CDR2 FNYEAQ. The CDR3 runs to 14 residues.

Of note for this clonotype: A read error may explain this, as a much larger clone is one base away. The chain is built from TRBV2 and TRBJ2-5; no definite D call. Germline V gene sequence: CDR1 SNHLY, CDR2 FYNNEI. The CDR3 extends over 15 amino acids. The V gene lost 3 bases and the J gene lost 4 bases, with 15 bases spanning the gap. CDR3 bases: TGTGCCAGCAGTGAGGCAGCCTTACCCGGAGAGACCCAGTACTTC. Amino acid sequence: CASSEAALPGETQYF.

There are many counts of this clonotype. The V gene is TRBV6-1, the J gene TRBJ1-4; a possible D gene is TRBD1 (6 bases). V lost 5 bases to trimming and J lost 4 bases, with 11 bases between them. Germline CDR1 MNHNS, CDR2 SASEGT. This CDR3 is built from 14 residues. For the CDR3, the DNA is TGTGCCAGCAGTAAAGGGGGGGGTAATGAAAAACTGTTTTTT. Protein product: CASSKGGGNEKLFF.

V and J are TRBV7-8 and TRBJ2-6; D is ambiguous. The CDR3 consists of 17 residues. V was pared by 0 bases and J by 4 bases, with 13 bases between. The germline gives CDR1 SGHVS, CDR2 FQNEAQ. CDR3 coding DNA: TGTGCCAGCAGCTTAGCGCGTATCCCCGGAGGGGCCAACGTCCTGACTTTC. Residues: CASSLARIPGGANVLTF. The variable domain in full, with the rest retrieved from reference TRBV7-8 and TRBJ2-6, is GAGVSQSPRYKVAKRGQDVALRCDPISGHVSLFWYQQALGQGPEFLTYFQNEAQLDKSGLPSDRFFAERPEGSVSTLKIQRTQQEDSAVYLCASSLARIPGGANVLTFGAGSRLTVL.

This clonotype was seen only a few times. The chain recombines TRBV20-1 with TRBJ1-4; no definite D call. Per germline, CDR1 DFQATT and CDR2 SNEGSKA (reference sequence). The length of the CDR3 is 14 residues. The V end was cut by 0 bases, the J end by 4 bases, with 9 bases between. The DNA of the CDR3 is TGCAGTGCTAGAGATGGAGAAATTAATGAAAAACTGTTTTTT. The encoded protein is CSARDGEINEKLFF.

Many counts were recorded for this clonotype. This chain connects TRBV2 to TRBJ1-1; D is undetermined. Germline assignment: CDR1 SNHLY and CDR2 FYNNEI. V lost 2 bases to trimming and J lost 1 base, with 11 bases between them. The CDR3 runs to 15 residues. For the CDR3, the DNA is TGTGCCAGCAGTGAATGGGGAAGAGGGAACACTGAAGCTTTCTTT. Encoded protein: CASSEWGRGNTEAFF.